The TCR beta chain under discussion was sequenced for a study of CD8+ T cells in alopecia areata. Whole-study context: The investigators scored severity in treated patients by the percentage of affected scalp area. Study-level findings and limits: Scalp and blood retained many expanded lesional clones during tofacitinib. Links between baseline CD8+ expansion and response need larger treated cohorts.

This clone has only a few counts. No antigen is known for it. RNA was isolated and reverse transcribed to cDNA, the sequencing template. Measured with immunoSEQ multiplex PCR; TCRdb has only the in-frame clones, and not every one. The sample includes 150,000 to 200,000 clones, 64% of them seen just once. Treatment given: oral pan-JAK inhibitor, 5-10 mg twice daily. This sequence originates from a human donor with alopecia areata. The sample was CD4+ T cells sorted from blood, taken between weeks 47 and 50, from a patient treated with tofacitinib.

This CDR3 reads CASSQKGLAGLHEQYF. In DNA form, the CDR3 reads TGTGCCAGCAGTCAAAAGGGACTAGCGGGCCTCCACGAGCAGTACTTC. V is TRBV25-1 and J is TRBJ2-7, with 12 bases fitting TRBD2. The junction had 10 bases not matched to a gene; V was cut back by 5 bases and J by 5 bases. The CDR3 is 16 residues long. CDR1 and CDR2 (germline): MGHDK, SYGVNS.